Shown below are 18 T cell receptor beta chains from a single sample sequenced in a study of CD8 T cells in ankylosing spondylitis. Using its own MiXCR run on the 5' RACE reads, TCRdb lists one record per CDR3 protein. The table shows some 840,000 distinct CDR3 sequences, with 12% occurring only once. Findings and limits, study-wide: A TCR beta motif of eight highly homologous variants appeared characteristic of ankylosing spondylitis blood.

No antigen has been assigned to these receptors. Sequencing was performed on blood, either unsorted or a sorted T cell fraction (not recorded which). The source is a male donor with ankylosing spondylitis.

Here the CDR3 reads CAISIRGEQYF. For the CDR3, the DNA is TGTGCCATCAGCATCAGGGGCGAGCAGTACTTC. This chain joins TRBV10-3 and TRBJ2-7; D perhaps matches TRBD1 (6 bases). The CDR3 loop spans 11 amino acids. The ends were cut back, 6 bases at V and 6 bases at J, with 9 bases in the middle. CDR1 is ENHRY, CDR2 SYGVKD, per germline.

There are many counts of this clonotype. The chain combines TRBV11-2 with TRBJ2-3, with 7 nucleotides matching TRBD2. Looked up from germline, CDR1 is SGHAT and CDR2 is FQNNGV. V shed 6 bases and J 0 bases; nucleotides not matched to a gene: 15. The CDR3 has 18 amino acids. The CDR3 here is CASRSRLALSPSTDTQYF. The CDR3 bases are TGTGCCAGCAGGTCGCGACTAGCCCTCTCACCTAGCACAGATACGCAGTATTTT.

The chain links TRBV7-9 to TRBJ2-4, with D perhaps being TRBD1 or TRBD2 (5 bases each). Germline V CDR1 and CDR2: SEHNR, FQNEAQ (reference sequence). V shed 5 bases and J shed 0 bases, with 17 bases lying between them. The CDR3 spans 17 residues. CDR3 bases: TGTGCCAGCAGCACGTCCGGGACGGCTTTAGCCAAAAACATTCAGTACTTC. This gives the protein CASSTSGTALAKNIQYF.

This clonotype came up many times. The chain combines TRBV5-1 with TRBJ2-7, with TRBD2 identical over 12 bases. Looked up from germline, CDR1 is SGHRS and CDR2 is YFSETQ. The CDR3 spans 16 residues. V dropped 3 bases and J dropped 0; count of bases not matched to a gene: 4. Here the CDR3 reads CASSSGLAGASYEQYF. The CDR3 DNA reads TGCGCCAGCAGCTCGGGACTAGCGGGTGCCTCCTACGAGCAGTACTTC.

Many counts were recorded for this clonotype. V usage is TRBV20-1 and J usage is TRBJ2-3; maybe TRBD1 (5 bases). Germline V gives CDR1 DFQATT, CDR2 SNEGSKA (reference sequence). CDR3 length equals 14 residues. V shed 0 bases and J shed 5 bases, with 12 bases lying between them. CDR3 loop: CSARDGRAKDTQYF. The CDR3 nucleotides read TGCAGTGCTAGAGATGGCAGGGCTAAAGATACGCAGTATTTT.

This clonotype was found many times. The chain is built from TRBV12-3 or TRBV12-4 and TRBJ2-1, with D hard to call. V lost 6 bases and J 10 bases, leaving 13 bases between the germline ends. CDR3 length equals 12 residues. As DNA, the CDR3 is TGTGCCAGCAGCCGCCAAGTAAGGGAGCAGTTCTTC. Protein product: CASSRQVREQFF.

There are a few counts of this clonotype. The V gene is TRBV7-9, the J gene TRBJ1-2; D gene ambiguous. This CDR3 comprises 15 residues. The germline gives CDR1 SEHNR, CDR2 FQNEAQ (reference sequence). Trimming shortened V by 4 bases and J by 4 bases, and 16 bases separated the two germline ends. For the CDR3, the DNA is TGTGCCAGCAGCTCCGCCTCGACCATGGGCTATGGCTACACCTTC. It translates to CASSSASTMGYGYTF.

The CDR3 nucleotides are TGCAGTGCTAGAGATTTTCGACAGCCCCTTCGGGGGACTGAAGCTTTCTTT. It translates to CSARDFRQPLRGTEAFF. The chain recombines TRBV20-1 with TRBJ1-1; D possibly corresponds to TRBD1 (5 bases). V was shortened by 0 bases and J by 5 bases, with 22 bases between the two germline ends. Germline assignment: CDR1 DFQATT and CDR2 SNEGSKA (reference sequence). The length of the CDR3 is 17 residues.

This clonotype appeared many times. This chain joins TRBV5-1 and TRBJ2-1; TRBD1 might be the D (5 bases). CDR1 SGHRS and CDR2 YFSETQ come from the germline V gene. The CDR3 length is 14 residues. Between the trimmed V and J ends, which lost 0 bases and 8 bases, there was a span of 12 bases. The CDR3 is CASSLDSPRDEQFF. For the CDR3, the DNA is TGCGCCAGCAGCTTGGACAGTCCCAGGGATGAGCAGTTCTTC.

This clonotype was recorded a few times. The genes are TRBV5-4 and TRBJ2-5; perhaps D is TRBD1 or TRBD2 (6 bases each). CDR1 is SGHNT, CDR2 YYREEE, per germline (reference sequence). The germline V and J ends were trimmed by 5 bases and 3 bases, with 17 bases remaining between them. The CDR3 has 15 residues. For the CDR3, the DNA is TGTGCCAGCAGACTTCGGGGGCGGAGGGAAGAGACCCAGTACTTC. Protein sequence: CASRLRGRREETQYF.

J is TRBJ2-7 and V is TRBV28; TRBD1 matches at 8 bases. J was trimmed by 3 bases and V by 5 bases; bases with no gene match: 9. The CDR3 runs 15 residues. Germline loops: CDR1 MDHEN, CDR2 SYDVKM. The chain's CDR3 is CASSRGTGRHYEQYF. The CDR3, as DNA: TGTGCCAGCAGTCGCGGGACAGGTAGGCACTACGAGCAGTACTTC.

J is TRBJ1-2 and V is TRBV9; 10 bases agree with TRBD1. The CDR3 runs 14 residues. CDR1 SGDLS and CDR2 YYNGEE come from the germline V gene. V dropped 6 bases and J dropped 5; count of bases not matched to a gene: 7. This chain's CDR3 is CASTTGTGAYGYTF. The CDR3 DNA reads TGTGCCAGCACGACTGGGACAGGGGCATATGGCTACACCTTC. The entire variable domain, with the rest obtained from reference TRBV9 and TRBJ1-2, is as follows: DSGVTQTPKHLITATGQRVTLRCSPRSGDLSVYWYQQSLDQGLQFLIQYYNGEERAKGNILERFSAQQFPDLHSELNLSSLELGDSALYFCASTTGTGAYGYTFGSGTRLTVV.

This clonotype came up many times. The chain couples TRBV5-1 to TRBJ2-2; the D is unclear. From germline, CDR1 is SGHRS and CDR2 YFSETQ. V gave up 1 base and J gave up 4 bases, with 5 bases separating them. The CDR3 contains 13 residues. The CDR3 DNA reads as TGCGCCAGCAGCTTGATCGCCACCGGGGAGCTGTTTTTT. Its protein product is CASSLIATGELFF.

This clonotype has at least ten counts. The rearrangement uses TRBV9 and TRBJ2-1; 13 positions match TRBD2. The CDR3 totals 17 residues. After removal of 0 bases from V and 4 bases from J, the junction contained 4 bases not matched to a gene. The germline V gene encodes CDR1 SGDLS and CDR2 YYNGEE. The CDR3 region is CASSVGLAGGKYNEQFF. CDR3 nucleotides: TGTGCCAGCAGCGTAGGACTAGCGGGGGGAAAGTACAATGAGCAGTTCTTC.

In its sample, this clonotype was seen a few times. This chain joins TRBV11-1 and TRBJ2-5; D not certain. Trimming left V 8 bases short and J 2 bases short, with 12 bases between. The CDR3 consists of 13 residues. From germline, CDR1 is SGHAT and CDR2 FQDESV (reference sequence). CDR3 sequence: CASAIDAQETQYF. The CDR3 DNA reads TGTGCCAGCGCTATCGACGCTCAAGAGACCCAGTACTTC.

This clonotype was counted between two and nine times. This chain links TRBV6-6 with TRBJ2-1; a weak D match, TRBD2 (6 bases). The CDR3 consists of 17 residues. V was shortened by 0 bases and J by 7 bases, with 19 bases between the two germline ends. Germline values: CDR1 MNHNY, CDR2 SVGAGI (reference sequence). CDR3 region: CASSYSIGNGGENEQFF. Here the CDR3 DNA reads TGTGCCAGCAGTTACTCCATTGGGAACGGGGGAGAAAATGAGCAGTTCTTC.

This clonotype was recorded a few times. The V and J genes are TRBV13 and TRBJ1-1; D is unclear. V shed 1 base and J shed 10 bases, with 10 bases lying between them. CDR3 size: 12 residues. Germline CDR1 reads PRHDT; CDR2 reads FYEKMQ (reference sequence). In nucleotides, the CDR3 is TGTGCCAGCAGCTTAGCGGTGACAAGAGCTTTCTTT. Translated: CASSLAVTRAFF.

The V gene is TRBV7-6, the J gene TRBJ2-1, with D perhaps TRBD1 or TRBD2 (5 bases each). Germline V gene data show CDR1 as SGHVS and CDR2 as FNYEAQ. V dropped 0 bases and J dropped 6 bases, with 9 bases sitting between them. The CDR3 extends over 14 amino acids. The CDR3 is CASSLAPGPNEQFF. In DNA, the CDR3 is TGTGCCAGCAGCTTAGCGCCGGGACCCAATGAGCAGTTCTTC.